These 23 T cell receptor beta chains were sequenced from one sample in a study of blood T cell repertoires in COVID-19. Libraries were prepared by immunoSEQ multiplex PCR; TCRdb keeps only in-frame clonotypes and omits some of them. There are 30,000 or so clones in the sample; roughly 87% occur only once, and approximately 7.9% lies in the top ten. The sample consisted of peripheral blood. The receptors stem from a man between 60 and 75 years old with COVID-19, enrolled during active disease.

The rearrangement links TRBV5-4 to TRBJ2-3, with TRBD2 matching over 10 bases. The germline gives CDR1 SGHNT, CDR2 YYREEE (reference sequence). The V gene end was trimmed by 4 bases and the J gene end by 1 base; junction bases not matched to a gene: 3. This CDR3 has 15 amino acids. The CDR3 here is CASSLAGAGTDTQYF. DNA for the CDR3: TGTGCCAGCAGCCTAGCGGGAGCAGGCACAGATACGCAGTATTTT.

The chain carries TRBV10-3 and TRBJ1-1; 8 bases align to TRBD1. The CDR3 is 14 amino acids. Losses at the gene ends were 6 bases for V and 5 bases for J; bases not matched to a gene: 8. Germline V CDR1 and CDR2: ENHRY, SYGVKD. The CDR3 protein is CAIRDRGGGTEAFF. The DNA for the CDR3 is TGTGCCATCAGAGACAGGGGCGGCGGGACTGAAGCTTTCTTT.

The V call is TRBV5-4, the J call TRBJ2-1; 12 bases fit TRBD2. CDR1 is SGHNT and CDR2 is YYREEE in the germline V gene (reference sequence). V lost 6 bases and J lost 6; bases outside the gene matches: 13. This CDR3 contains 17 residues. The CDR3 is CASTLGGLTSGSNEQFF. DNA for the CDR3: TGTGCCAGCACCCTGGGGGGGCTGACTAGCGGGAGCAATGAGCAGTTCTTC.

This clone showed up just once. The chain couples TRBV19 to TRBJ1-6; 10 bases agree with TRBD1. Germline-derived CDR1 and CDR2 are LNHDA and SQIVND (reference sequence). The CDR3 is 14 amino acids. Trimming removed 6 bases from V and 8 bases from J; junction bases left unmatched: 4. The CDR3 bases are TGTGCCAGTAGGCTGACAGGGGGCGATTCACCCCTCCACTTT. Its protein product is CASRLTGGDSPLHF.

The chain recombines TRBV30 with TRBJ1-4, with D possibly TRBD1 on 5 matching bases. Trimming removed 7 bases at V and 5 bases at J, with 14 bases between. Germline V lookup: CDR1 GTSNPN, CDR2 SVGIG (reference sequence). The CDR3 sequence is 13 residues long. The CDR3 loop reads CAFLPKGNEKLFF. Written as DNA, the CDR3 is TGTGCCTTTTTACCCAAGGGGAATGAAAAACTGTTTTTT. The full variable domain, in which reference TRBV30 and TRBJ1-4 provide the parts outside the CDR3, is SQTIHQWPATLVQPVGSPLSLECTVEGTSNPNLYWYRQAAGRGLQLLFYSVGIGQISSEVPQNLSASRPQDRQFILSSKKLLLSDSGFYLCAFLPKGNEKLFFGSGTQLSVL.

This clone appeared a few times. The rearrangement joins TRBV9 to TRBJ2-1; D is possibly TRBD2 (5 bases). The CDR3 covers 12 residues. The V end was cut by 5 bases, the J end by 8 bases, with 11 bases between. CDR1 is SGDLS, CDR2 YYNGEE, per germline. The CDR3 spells CASSLLGDEQFF. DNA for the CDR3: TGTGCCAGCAGTTTACTCGGGGATGAGCAGTTCTTC. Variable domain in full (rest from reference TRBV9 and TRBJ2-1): DSGVTQTPKHLITATGQRVTLRCSPRSGDLSVYWYQQSLDQGLQFLIQYYNGEERAKGNILERFSAQQFPDLHSELNLSSLELGDSALYFCASSLLGDEQFFGPGTRLTVL.

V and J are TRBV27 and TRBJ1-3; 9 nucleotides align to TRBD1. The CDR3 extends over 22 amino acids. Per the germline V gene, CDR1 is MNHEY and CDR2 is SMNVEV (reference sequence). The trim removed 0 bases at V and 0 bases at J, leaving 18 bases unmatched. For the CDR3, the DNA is TGTGCCAGCAGTTTATCGCCCCGGGGACAGGGCAGCCTCCCCTTCTCTGGAAACACCATATATTTT. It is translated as CASSLSPRGQGSLPFSGNTIYF.

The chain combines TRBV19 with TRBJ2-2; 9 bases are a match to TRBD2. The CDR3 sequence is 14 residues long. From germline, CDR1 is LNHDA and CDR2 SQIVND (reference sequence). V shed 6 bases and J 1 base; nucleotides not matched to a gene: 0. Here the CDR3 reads CASRLAGNTGELFF. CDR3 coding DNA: TGTGCCAGTAGACTAGCGGGGAACACCGGGGAGCTGTTTTTT.

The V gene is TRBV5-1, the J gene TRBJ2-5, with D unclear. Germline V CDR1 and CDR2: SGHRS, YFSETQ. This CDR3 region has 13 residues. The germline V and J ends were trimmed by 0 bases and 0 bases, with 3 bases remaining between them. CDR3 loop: CASSLANQETQYF. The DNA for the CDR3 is TGCGCCAGCAGCTTGGCCAACCAAGAGACCCAGTACTTC.

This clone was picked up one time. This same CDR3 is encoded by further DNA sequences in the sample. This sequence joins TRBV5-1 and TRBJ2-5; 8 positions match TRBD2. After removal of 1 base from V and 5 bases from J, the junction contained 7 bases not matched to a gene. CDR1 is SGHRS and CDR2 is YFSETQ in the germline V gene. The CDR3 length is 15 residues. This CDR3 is CASSLNGRAGETQYF. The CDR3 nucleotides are TGCGCCAGCAGCTTGAACGGGAGGGCCGGTGAGACCCAGTACTTC.

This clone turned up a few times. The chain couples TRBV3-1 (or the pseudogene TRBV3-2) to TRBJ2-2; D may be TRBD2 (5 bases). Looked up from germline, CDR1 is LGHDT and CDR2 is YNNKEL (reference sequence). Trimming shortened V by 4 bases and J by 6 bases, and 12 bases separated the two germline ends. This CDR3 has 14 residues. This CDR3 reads CASSLSGGPGELFF. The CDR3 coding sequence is TGTGCCAGCAGCCTCAGCGGAGGTCCCGGGGAGCTGTTTTTT.

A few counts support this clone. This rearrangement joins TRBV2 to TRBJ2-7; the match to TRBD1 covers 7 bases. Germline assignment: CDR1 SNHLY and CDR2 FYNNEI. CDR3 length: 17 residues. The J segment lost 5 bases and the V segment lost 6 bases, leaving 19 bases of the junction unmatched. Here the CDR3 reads CASRTGTVTPEVDEQYF. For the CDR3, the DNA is TGTGCCAGCAGGACCGGGACAGTAACCCCTGAGGTGGACGAGCAGTACTTC.

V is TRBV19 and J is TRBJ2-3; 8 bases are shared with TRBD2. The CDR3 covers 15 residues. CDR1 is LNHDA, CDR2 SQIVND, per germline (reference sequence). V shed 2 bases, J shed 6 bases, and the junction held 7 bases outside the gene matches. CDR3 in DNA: TGTGCCAGTAGTATATCGTCGGGAGGGCGGGATACGCAGTATTTT. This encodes CASSISSGGRDTQYF.

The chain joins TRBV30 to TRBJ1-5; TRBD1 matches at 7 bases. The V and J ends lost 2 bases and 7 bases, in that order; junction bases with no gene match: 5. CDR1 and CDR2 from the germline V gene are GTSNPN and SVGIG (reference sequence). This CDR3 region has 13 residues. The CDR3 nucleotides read TGTGCCTGGAGTATGACAGGGAGCCAGCCCCAGCATTTT. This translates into CAWSMTGSQPQHF.

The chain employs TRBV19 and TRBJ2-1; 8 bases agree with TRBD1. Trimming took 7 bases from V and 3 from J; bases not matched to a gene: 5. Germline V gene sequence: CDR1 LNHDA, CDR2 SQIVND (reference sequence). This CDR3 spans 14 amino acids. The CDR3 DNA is TGTGCCAGTAAATCCAGGGGGCACTACAATGAGCAGTTCTTC. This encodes CASKSRGHYNEQFF.

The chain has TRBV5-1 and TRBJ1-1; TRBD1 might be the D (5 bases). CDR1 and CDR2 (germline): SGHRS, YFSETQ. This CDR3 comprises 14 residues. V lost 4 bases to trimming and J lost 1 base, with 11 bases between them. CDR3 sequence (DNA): TGCGCCAGCAGCCCGGACACGAGGAACACTGAAGCTTTCTTT. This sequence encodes CASSPDTRNTEAFF.

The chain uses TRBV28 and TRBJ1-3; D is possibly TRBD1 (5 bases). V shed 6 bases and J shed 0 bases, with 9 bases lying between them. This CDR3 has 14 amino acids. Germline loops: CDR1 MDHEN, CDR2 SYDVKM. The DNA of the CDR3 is TGTGCCAGCAGGGTACAGGACTCTGGAAACACCATATATTTT. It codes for CASRVQDSGNTIYF.

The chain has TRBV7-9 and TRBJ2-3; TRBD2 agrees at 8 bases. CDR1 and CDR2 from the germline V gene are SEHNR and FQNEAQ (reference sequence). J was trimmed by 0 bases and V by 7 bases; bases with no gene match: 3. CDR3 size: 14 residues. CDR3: CASTREGSTDTQYF. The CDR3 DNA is TGTGCCAGCACCCGGGAGGGGAGCACAGATACGCAGTATTTT.

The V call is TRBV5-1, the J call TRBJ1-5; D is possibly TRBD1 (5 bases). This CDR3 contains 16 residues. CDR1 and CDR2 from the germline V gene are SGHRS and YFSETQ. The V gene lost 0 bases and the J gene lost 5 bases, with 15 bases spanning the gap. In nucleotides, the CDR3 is TGCGCCAGCAGCTTGGAGGGGCAGGACGGCCATCAGCCCCAGCATTTT. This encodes CASSLEGQDGHQPQHF.

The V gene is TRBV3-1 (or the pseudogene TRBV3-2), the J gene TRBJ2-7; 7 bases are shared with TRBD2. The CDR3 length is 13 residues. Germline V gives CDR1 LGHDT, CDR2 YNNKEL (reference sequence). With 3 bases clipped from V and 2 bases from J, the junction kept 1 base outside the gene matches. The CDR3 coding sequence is TGTGCCAGCAGCCACGGACTAGCCTACGAGCAGTACTTC. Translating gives CASSHGLAYEQYF.

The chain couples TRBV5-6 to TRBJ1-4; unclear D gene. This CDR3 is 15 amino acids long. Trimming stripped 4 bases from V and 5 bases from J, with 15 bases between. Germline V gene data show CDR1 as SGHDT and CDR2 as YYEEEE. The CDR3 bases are TGTGCCAGCAGCGCGGTCGCCGGGGTCAATGAAAAACTGTTTTTT. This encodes CASSAVAGVNEKLFF.

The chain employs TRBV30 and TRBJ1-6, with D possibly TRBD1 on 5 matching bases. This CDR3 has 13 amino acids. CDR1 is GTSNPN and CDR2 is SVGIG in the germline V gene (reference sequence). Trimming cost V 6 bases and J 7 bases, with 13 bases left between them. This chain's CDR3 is CACLGQANSPLHF. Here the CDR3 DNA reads TGTGCCTGCTTGGGGCAGGCCAATTCACCCCTCCACTTT.

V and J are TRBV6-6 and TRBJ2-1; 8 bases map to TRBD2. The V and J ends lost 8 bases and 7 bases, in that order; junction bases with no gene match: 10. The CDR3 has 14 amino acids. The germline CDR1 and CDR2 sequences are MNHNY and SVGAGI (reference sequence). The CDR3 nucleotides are TGTGCCAGCCACCTGCTAGCGGGTTGGAATGAGCAGTTCTTC. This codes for CASHLLAGWNEQFF.